Included here is one TCR beta chain sequence, with context. Its antigen is currently unknown. The PCR employed 60 Vbeta primers together with 13 Jbeta primers. Libraries were prepared by immunoSEQ multiplex PCR; TCRdb keeps only in-frame clonotypes and omits some of them. Here the sample spans 150,000 or so clones, around three quarters being singletons. The data were obtained in a study of cytomegalovirus exposure and HLA in healthy donors. Notes on the study in general: The study put 150 to 200 TCR beta chains on its list as cytomegalovirus-associated. Productive rates of about 90% or about 30% were seen for most TCR beta V segments in an earlier analysis. Looking again later, the authors saw that most CMV-associated TCR beta chains seemed HLA-restricted. CMV antigen specificity of three CMV-associated chains was confirmed in vitro.

CDR1 MNHNS and CDR2 SASEGT come from the germline V gene. The V end was cut by 5 bases, the J end by 7 bases, with 15 bases between. CDR3 size: 14 residues. The TCR originated in a man between 40 and 49 years old in good health and CMV-seropositive. The chain uses TRBV6-1 and TRBJ1-5; perhaps TRBD1 as D (5 bases). Sequenced input: PBMCs. The CDR3: CASSLRQLGQPQHF. The DNA of the CDR3 is TGTGCCAGCAGTCTCAGACAGCTCGGCCAGCCCCAGCATTTT.